The present TCR beta chain was sequenced within a study of molecular identifiers for immune sequencing clone quantification. TCRdb used MiXCR to reprocess the PCR reads, holding one entry per CDR3 protein. The table has 300,000 to 400,000 distinct CDR3 sequences, 20% to 25% seen once. Germline CDR1 SGHAT, CDR2 FQNNGV. There are 16 residues in the CDR3. Trimming cost V 5 bases and J 2 bases; bases outside gene matches: 6. CD8+CD4-CCR7+CD45RA+ sorting gave the naive CD8 T cells. This clonotype was seen more than once but under ten times. The sequenced sample was naive CD8+ T cells from blood, with Jurkat cell RNA spiked in. Subset given: FACS-sorted CD8+CD4-CCR7+CD45RA+ naive T cells. The V call is TRBV11-2, the J call TRBJ2-2, with TRBD1 identical over 9 bases. The receptor comes from a human donor in good health. Some libraries in this study had Jurkat cell RNA spiked in. This CDR3 reads CASSQGTGKNTGELFF. Here the CDR3 DNA reads TGTGCCAGCAGCCAAGGGACAGGGAAAAACACCGGGGAGCTGTTTTTT.